The source of this TCR beta chain is a study of regulatory T cells in long-lasting Graves disease. Study overall: Graves' patients (newly diagnosed) had been on antithyroid drugs under 3 months.

This sample's time point: newly diagnosed GD, antithyroid drugs for less than 3 months. The TCR library was made from RNA that had been extracted from PBMCs in TRIzol. With iRepertoire HTBI primers and Arm-PCR of CDR3 regions, TCR beta libraries were built. Each CDR3 protein is one row after TCRdb ran MiXCR on the multiplex PCR reads. The table includes around 420,000 distinct CDR3 sequences, 14% to 15% detected once. Study outcomes and limitations: Among the persistent patients, fewer than 3,000 public clonotypes were shared, more than the roughly 970 shared among new patients.

This clonotype was seen many times. Its antigen is unknown. Germline CDR1 and CDR2: KGHSH and LQKENI. The CDR3 runs 14 residues. The V gene lost 2 bases and the J gene lost 5 bases, with 11 bases spanning the gap. The same sample was also studied in work on T cells in Graves' hyperthyroidism and ophthalmopathy. Per that study: Within blood appeared most thyroid clonotypes that had expanded above 0.001. Median prediction lead before ophthalmopathy onset was around 7 months with the model.

The sequences come from peripheral blood mononuclear cells (PBMCs), collected at new diagnosis, from a patient treated with antithyroid drugs. This rearrangement joins TRBV18 to TRBJ2-3, with D hard to call. The sequence was collected from a woman in her thirties or forties with Graves disease. The CDR3 region is CASSPFGRGDTQYF. CDR3 nucleotide sequence: TGTGCCAGCTCACCATTTGGACGAGGAGATACGCAGTATTTT.